This T cell receptor (beta chain) was documented in a study of OX40 agonist ivuxolimab in advanced cancers. Germline loops: CDR1 SGHVS, CDR2 FQNEAQ. Trimming removed 5 bases from V and 5 bases from J; junction bases left unmatched: 10. This CDR3 region has 15 residues. TCRdb's copy holds only in-frame clones and misses some; the assay was immunoSEQ multiplex PCR. The repertoire has 55,000 to 70,000 clones, about 82% of them found once; the top ten carry about 2.6%. The V and J genes are TRBV7-8 and TRBJ1-1; 8 positions agree with TRBD1. Material: CD4+ or CD8+ T cells sorted from blood, obtained in a trial of the OX40 agonist ivuxolimab. The source is an adult with an advanced solid tumor such as melanoma, head and neck, liver or kidney cancer. CDR3 bases: TGTGCCAGCAGCCCCTGGACAGGGAAGGGGACTGAAGCTTTCTTT. This encodes CASSPWTGKGTEAFF.